The subject of this entry is one TCR beta chain. Its cognate antigen is unknown. In germline, CDR1 is ENHRY, CDR2 SYGVKD. V lost 4 bases to trimming and J lost 7 bases, with 17 bases between them. The CDR3 sequence is 15 residues long. Donors were nominally healthy when sampled, though unrecorded immune exposures were likely. It was with 60 Vbeta and 13 Jbeta primers that the PCR ran. The assay was immunoSEQ multiplex PCR, and TCRdb's table has in-frame clones only and misses some. The sample includes about 150,000 clones, around 82% of them seen just once. The sample originates from a study of cytomegalovirus exposure and HLA in healthy donors. Study-wide results and limits: In vitro assays verified that a few CMV-associated chains recognized CMV antigens specifically. Several V segments, TRBV6-2 and TRBV6-3 among them, could not be told apart and were dropped. It was reported that the classifier diagnosed cytomegalovirus status with high specificity and sensitivity in both the original and validation cohorts.

This TCR came from a woman between 40 and 55 years old in good health and CMV-seropositive. The gene calls are TRBV10-3 and TRBJ2-1, with a tentative D call TRBD1 (6 bases). Sequencing was done on a sample of PBMCs. The CDR3 DNA follows: TGTGCCATCAGTGTAGGGCAGGGGTCCAATAATGAGCAGTTCTTC. This translates into CAISVGQGSNNEQFF.